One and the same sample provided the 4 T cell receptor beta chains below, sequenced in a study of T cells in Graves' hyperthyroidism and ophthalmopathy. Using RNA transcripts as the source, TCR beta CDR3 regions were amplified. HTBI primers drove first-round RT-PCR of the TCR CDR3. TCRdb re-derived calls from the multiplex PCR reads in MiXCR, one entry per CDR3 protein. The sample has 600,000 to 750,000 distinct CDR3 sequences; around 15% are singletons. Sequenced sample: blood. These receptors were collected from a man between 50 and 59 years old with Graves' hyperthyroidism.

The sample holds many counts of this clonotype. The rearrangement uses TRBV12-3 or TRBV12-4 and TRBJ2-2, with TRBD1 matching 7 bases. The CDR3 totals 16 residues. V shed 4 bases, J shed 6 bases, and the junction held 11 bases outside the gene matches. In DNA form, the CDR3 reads TGTGCCAGCAGTTCGCCTCTAAAAGGGACAGCCGGGGAGCTGTTTTTT. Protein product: CASSSPLKGTAGELFF.

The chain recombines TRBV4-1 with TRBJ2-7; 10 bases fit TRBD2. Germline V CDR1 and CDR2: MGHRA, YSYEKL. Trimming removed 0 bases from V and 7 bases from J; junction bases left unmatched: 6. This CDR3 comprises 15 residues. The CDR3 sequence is CASSQDLAGAWEQYF. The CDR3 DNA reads TGCGCCAGCAGCCAAGACCTAGCGGGAGCTTGGGAGCAGTACTTC.

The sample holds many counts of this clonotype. CDR3 region: CASSPQGWSNQPQHF. The CDR3 region has the DNA TGTGCCAGCTCACCACAAGGGTGGAGCAATCAGCCCCAGCATTTT. The chain carries TRBV18 and TRBJ1-5; no clear D. Germline CDR1 and CDR2: KGHSH and LQKENI. The CDR3 length is 15 residues. Trimming took off 1 base at V and 1 base at J, with 8 bases between the two ends.

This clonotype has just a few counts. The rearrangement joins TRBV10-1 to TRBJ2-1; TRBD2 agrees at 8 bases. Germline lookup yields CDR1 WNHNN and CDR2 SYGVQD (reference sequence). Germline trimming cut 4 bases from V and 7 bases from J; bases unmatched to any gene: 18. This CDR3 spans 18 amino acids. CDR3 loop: CASSGTSGGSPKRNEQFF. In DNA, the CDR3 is TGCGCCAGCAGTGGAACTAGCGGAGGAAGCCCTAAAAGGAATGAGCAGTTCTTC.